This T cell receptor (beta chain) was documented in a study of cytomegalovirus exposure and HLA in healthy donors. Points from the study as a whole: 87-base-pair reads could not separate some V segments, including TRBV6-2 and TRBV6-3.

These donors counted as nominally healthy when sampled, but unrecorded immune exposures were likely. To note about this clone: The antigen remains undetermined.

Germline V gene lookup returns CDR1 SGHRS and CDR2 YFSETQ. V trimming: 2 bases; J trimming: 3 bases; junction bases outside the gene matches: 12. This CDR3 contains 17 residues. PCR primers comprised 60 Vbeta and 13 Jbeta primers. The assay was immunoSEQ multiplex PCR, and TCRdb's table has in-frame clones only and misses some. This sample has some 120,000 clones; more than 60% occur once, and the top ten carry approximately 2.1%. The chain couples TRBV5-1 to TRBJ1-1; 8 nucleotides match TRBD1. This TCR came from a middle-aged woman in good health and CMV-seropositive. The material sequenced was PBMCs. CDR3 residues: CASSFLGTGQGDTEAFF. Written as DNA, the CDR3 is TGCGCCAGCAGCTTTCTGGGGACCGGACAGGGAGACACTGAAGCTTTCTTT.